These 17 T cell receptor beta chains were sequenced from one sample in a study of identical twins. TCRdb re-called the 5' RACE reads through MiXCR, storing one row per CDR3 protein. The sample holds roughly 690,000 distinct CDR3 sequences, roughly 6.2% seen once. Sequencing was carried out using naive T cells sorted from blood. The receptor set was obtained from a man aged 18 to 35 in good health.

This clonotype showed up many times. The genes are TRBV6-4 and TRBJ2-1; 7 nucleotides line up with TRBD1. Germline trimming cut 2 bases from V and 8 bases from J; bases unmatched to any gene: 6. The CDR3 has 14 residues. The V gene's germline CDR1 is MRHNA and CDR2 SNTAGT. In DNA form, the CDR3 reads TGTGCCAGCAGTGACAGGGGGCAGAGTGATGAGCAGTTCTTC. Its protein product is CASSDRGQSDEQFF.

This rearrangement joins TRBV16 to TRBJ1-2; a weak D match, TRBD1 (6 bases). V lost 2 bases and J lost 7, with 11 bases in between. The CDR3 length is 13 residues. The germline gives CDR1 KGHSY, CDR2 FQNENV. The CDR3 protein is CASSQSRGSGYTF. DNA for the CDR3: TGTGCCAGCAGCCAAAGCAGGGGAAGTGGCTACACCTTC.

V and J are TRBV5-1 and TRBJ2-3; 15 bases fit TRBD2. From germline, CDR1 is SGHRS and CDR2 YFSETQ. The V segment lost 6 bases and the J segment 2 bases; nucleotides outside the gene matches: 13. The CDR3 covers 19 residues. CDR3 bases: TGCGCCAGCAACTTAGGGGGACTAGCGGGAGGAATTAACACAGATACGCAGTATTTT. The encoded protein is CASNLGGLAGGINTDTQYF. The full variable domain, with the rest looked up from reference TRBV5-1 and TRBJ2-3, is KAGVTQTPRYLIKTRGQQVTLSCSPISGHRSVSWYQQTPGQGLQFLFEYFSETQRNKGNFPGRFSGRQFSNSRSEMNVSTLELGDSALYLCASNLGGLAGGINTDTQYFGPGTRLTVL.

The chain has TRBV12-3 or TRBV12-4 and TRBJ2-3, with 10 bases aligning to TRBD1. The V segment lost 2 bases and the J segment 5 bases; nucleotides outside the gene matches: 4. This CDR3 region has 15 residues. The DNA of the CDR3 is TGTGCCAGCAGTTTAAGACAGGGGGCAAAAGATACGCAGTATTTT. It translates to CASSLRQGAKDTQYF.

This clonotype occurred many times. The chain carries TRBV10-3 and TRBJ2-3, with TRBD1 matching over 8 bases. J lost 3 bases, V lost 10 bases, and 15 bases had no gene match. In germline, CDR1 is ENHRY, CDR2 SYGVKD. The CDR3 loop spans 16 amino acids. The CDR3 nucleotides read TGTGCCACTACAGGGGCAGGGGGCTTGAGAACAGATACGCAGTATTTT. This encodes CATTGAGGLRTDTQYF.

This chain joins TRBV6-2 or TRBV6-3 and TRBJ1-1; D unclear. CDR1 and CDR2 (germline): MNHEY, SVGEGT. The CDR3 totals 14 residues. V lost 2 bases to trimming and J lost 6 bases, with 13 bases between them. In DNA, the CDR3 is TGTGCCAGCAGTTACGACTCCCTTATGGCTGAAGCTTTCTTT. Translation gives CASSYDSLMAEAFF.

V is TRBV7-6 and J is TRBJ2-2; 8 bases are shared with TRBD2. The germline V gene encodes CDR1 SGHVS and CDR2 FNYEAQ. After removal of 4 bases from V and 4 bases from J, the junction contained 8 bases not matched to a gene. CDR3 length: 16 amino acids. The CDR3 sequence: CASSSRAGAGTGELFF. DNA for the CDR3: TGTGCCAGCAGCTCCAGAGCGGGAGCGGGCACCGGGGAGCTGTTTTTT.

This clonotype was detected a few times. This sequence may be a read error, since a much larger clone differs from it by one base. CDR3 DNA sequence: TGTGCCAGCATTTACCACAATGAGCAGTTCTTC. Translating gives CASIYHNEQFF. The V and J genes are TRBV2 and TRBJ2-1; D is uncertain. V dropped 7 bases and J dropped 5 bases, with 6 bases sitting between them. The CDR3 has 11 amino acids. CDR1 and CDR2 from the germline V gene are SNHLY and FYNNEI.

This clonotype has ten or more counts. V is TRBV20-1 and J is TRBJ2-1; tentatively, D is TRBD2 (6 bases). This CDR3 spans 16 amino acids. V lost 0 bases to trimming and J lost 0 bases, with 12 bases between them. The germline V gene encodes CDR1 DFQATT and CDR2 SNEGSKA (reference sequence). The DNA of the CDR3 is TGCAGTGCTAGAGATCCCGGGGGAGACTCCTACAATGAGCAGTTCTTC. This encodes CSARDPGGDSYNEQFF.

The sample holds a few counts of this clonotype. CDR3 region: CASSMGTSANTGELFF. Written as DNA, the CDR3 is TGTGCCAGTAGTATGGGGACTAGCGCCAACACCGGGGAGCTGTTTTTT. This chain connects TRBV19 to TRBJ2-2; 10 positions match TRBD2. Germline-derived CDR1 and CDR2 are LNHDA and SQIVND (reference sequence). The CDR3 contains 16 residues. Trimming removed 3 bases from V and 2 bases from J; junction bases left unmatched: 3.

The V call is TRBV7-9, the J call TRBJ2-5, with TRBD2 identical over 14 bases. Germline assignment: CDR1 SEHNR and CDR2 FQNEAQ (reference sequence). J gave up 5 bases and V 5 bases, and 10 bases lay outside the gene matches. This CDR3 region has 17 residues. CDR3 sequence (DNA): TGTGCCAGCAGCACCCCGGGACTAGCGGGAGTTTGGGAGACCCAGTACTTC. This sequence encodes CASSTPGLAGVWETQYF.

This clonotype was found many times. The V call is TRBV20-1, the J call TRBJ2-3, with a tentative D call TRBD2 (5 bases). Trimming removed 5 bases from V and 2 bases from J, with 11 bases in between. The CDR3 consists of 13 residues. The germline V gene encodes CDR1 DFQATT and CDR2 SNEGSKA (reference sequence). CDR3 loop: CSAAGELTDTQYF. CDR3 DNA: TGCAGTGCTGCGGGCGAACTCACAGATACGCAGTATTTT.

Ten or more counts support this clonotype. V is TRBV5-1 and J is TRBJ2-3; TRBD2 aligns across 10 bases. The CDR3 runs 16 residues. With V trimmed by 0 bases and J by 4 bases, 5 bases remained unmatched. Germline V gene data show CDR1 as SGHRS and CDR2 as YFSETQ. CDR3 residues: CASSLGLAGEADTQYF. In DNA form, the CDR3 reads TGCGCCAGCAGCTTGGGGCTAGCGGGAGAGGCAGATACGCAGTATTTT.

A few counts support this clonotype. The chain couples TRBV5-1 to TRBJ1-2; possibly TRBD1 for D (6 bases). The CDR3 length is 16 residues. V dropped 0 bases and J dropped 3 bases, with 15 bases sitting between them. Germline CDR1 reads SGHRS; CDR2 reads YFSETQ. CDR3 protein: CASSLVGQGSDYGYTF. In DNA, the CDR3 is TGCGCCAGCAGCTTGGTTGGGCAGGGGTCCGACTATGGCTACACCTTC.

The CDR3 DNA is TGTGCCAGCAGTTTAAGCGTCAACAAGCAGTTCTTC. Translating gives CASSLSVNKQFF. The chain is built from TRBV12-3 or TRBV12-4 and TRBJ2-1; D remains ambiguous. Trimming pared 2 bases from V and 11 bases from J, leaving 10 bases between. This CDR3 is 12 amino acids long.

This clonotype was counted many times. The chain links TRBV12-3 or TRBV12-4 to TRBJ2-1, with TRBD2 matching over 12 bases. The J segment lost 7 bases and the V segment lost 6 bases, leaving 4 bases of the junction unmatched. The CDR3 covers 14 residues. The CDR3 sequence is CASRLAGGANEQFF. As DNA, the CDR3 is TGTGCCAGCAGACTAGCGGGAGGTGCGAATGAGCAGTTCTTC.

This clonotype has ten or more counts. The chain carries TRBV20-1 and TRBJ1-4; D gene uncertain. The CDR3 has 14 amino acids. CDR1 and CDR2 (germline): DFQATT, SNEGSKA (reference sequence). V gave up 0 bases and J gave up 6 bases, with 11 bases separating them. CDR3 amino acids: CSARDGPSDEKLFF. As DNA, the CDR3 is TGCAGTGCTAGAGACGGACCCAGCGATGAAAAACTGTTTTTT.